This T cell receptor (beta chain) was captured by sequencing in a study of blood T cell repertoires in COVID-19. The wider study: Researchers got acute and convalescent COVID-19 samples from the United States, Italy and Spain.

Data came from immunoSEQ multiplex PCR; TCRdb stores just in-frame clones and leaves some out. The sample holds some 26,000 clones, around 82% seen once. Between the trimmed V and J ends, which lost 2 bases and 0 bases, there was a span of 9 bases. The CDR3 is 15 residues long. The V gene's germline CDR1 is LNHDA and CDR2 SQIVND (reference sequence). The source material was peripheral blood. This chain joins TRBV19 and TRBJ2-3; D might be TRBD1 (5 bases). The TCR sequence derives from an older man with active or convalescent COVID-19. The CDR3 DNA sequence: TGTGCCAGTAGTATAATGGGGCAGAGCACAGATACGCAGTATTTT. Its translation: CASSIMGQSTDTQYF.